Each of the 20 T cell receptor beta chains below was sequenced from the same sample in a study of blood T cells in healthy people across ages. Next came a second PCR, run for 7 to 11 cycles, which used a sample-barcoded 5' primer along with a J-beta primer mix. TCRdb re-called the 5' RACE reads with MiXCR, one entry per CDR3 protein. Of roughly 1,700,000 distinct CDR3 sequences detected, 28% appear once; the ten largest clones hold around 7.7%. Sequenced input: blood. The source of these receptors is a woman aged 30 to 39 in good health.

This clonotype has more than one count but fewer than ten. The chain carries TRBV20-1 and TRBJ2-1; 7 positions match TRBD2. This CDR3 is built from 15 residues. The germline CDR1 and CDR2 sequences are DFQATT and SNEGSKA (reference sequence). V lost 5 bases, J lost 6 bases, and 13 bases stayed unmatched. CDR3 amino acids: CSAYLGGSIGNEQFF. The CDR3 bases are TGCAGTGCTTACCTGGGAGGGAGCATTGGCAATGAGCAGTTCTTC.

This clonotype was counted a few times. The chain joins TRBV2 to TRBJ1-6; tentatively, D is TRBD1 (5 bases). Germline CDR1 SNHLY, CDR2 FYNNEI. V shed 3 bases and J shed 6 bases, with 12 bases lying between them. This CDR3 region has 15 residues. For the CDR3, the DNA is TGTGCCAGCAGTGATGAGGGGCAGACTAATTCACCCCTCCACTTT. It encodes CASSDEGQTNSPLHF.

Comments on this clonotype: At one boundary the junction diverges from the germline segment, which might be a read error. The J gene is TRBJ2-1, the V gene TRBV11-2; 8 bases agree with TRBD2. This CDR3 is 16 amino acids long. Germline V gene lookup returns CDR1 SGHAT and CDR2 FQNNGV. The CDR3 here is CASSRVAGKKSNDQFF. In DNA form, the CDR3 reads TGTGCCAGCAGCCGCGTAGCGGGAAAAAAGAGCAATGATCAGTTCTTC.

This clonotype was detected many times. The chain links TRBV7-2 to TRBJ2-7, with D possibly TRBD2 on 5 matching bases. Germline V CDR1 and CDR2: SGHTA, FQGNSA. CDR3 size: 15 residues. V dropped 6 bases and J dropped 0 bases, with 15 bases sitting between them. Written as DNA, the CDR3 is TGTGCCAGCAGGCCAAATACGGGGTCCTCCTACGAGCAGTACTTC. Its protein is CASRPNTGSSYEQYF.

The CDR3 DNA reads as TGTGCCAGCAGCCCCTCCCCAGGAGAGACCCAGTACTTC. It translates to CASSPSPGETQYF. The chain uses TRBV9 and TRBJ2-5; D not resolved. With 4 bases removed from V and 4 bases from J, the gap between germline ends came to 11 bases. The CDR3 has 13 amino acids. Per the germline V gene, CDR1 is SGDLS and CDR2 is YYNGEE.

This clonotype showed up just a few times. The V call is TRBV5-1, the J call TRBJ2-1; 8 bases line up with TRBD2. There are 16 residues in the CDR3. Trimming removed 3 bases from V and 0 bases from J; junction bases left unmatched: 5. Per the germline V gene, CDR1 is SGHRS and CDR2 is YFSETQ. The chain's CDR3 is CASSSSGSSSYNEQFF. CDR3 bases: TGCGCCAGCAGCTCTAGCGGGTCATCCTCCTACAATGAGCAGTTCTTC. Full variable domain (outside the CDR3, taken from reference TRBV5-1 and TRBJ2-1): KAGVTQTPRYLIKTRGQQVTLSCSPISGHRSVSWYQQTPGQGLQFLFEYFSETQRNKGNFPGRFSGRQFSNSRSEMNVSTLELGDSALYLCASSSSGSSSYNEQFFGPGTRLTVL.

This clonotype showed up just a few times. This chain joins TRBV10-2 and TRBJ1-4, with D possibly TRBD1 on 5 matching bases. CDR1 is WSHSY, CDR2 SAAADI, per germline. This CDR3 comprises 14 residues. V gave up 6 bases and J gave up 5 bases, with 13 bases separating them. CDR3 region: CASRGDVTNEKLFF. In DNA form, the CDR3 reads TGCGCCAGCAGAGGGGACGTTACCAATGAAAAACTGTTTTTT.

The V call is TRBV7-2, the J call TRBJ2-7; 7 bases map to TRBD2. Germline-derived CDR1 and CDR2 are SGHTA and FQGNSA. The V gene end was trimmed by 5 bases and the J gene end by 7 bases; junction bases not matched to a gene: 11. The CDR3 is 14 residues long. CDR3 nucleotides: TGTGCCAGCAGCCGATCTAGCGGCACAAAAGAGCAGTACTTC. It yields the protein CASSRSSGTKEQYF.

This clonotype was recorded many times. This chain joins TRBV20-1 and TRBJ1-6; D is unclear. The germline V gene encodes CDR1 DFQATT and CDR2 SNEGSKA (reference sequence). This CDR3 is built from 13 residues. V lost 2 bases, J lost 9 bases, and 11 bases lay in between. Here the CDR3 DNA reads TGCAGTGCTAGAAGGGTGGGAGGTTCACCCCTCCACTTT. Protein sequence: CSARRVGGSPLHF.

V is TRBV20-1 and J is TRBJ2-1; 9 bases line up with TRBD1. Per germline, CDR1 DFQATT and CDR2 SNEGSKA (reference sequence). The CDR3 covers 13 residues. V lost 5 bases to trimming and J lost 8 bases; unmatched junction nucleotides: 7. Here the CDR3 reads CSAAQQGAYEQFF. The CDR3 DNA is TGCAGTGCTGCCCAACAGGGGGCCTATGAGCAGTTCTTC.

The chain has TRBV20-1 and TRBJ2-1, with 7 bases identical to TRBD2. Germline CDR1 reads DFQATT; CDR2 reads SNEGSKA (reference sequence). V was clipped by 1 base and J by 2 bases; unmatched bases: 5. CDR3 size: 15 residues. The CDR3 reads CSARGGSVTYNEQFF. The CDR3 bases are TGCAGTGCTAGAGGCGGGAGTGTCACCTACAATGAGCAGTTCTTC.

The rearrangement uses TRBV3-1 and TRBJ2-3, with 10 positions matching TRBD2. This CDR3 region has 18 residues. J was trimmed by 2 bases and V by 0 bases; bases with no gene match: 8. Germline values: CDR1 LGHDT, CDR2 YNNKEL (reference sequence). This CDR3 reads CASSQEEASGGPTDTQYF. The CDR3 DNA reads TGTGCCAGCAGCCAAGAGGAGGCTAGCGGGGGCCCCACAGATACGCAGTATTTT.

V gene TRBV18 combines with J gene TRBJ2-1; D not resolved. V was clipped by 3 bases and J by 7 bases, with 13 bases between them. The V gene's germline CDR1 is KGHSH and CDR2 LQKENI. This CDR3 has 14 amino acids. The DNA for the CDR3 is TGTGCCAGCTCACCTGATATACAGACAAATGAGCAGTTCTTC. As protein: CASSPDIQTNEQFF.

This clonotype was seen repeatedly, ten times or more. The gene calls are TRBV6-5 and TRBJ2-7; D unresolved. V lost 6 bases, J lost 1 base, and 16 bases lay in between. From germline, CDR1 is MNHEY and CDR2 SVGAGI. This CDR3 spans 15 amino acids. This CDR3 reads CASRIYADPSYEQYF. The CDR3 coding sequence is TGTGCCAGCAGGATTTATGCGGACCCATCCTACGAGCAGTACTTC.

The chain employs TRBV5-5 and TRBJ1-5; 7 bases agree with TRBD1. Germline V gives CDR1 SGHKS, CDR2 YYEKEE (reference sequence). The CDR3 totals 15 residues. Losses at the gene ends were 0 bases for V and 7 bases for J; bases not matched to a gene: 7. CDR3 amino acids: CASSLVMTGPQPQHF. CDR3 coding DNA: TGTGCCAGCAGCTTGGTAATGACAGGGCCCCAGCCCCAGCATTTT.

In its sample, this clonotype was seen a few times. The chain couples TRBV5-1 to TRBJ2-1, with a weak D call TRBD2 (5 bases). Germline lookup yields CDR1 SGHRS and CDR2 YFSETQ. V was pared by 4 bases and J by 10 bases, with 18 bases between. This CDR3 has 14 residues. CDR3 residues: CASSNRDIVQEQFF. DNA of the CDR3: TGCGCCAGCAGCAACCGGGATATCGTCCAGGAGCAGTTCTTC. The full variable domain, rest sourced from reference TRBV5-1 and TRBJ2-1, is KAGVTQTPRYLIKTRGQQVTLSCSPISGHRSVSWYQQTPGQGLQFLFEYFSETQRNKGNFPGRFSGRQFSNSRSEMNVSTLELGDSALYLCASSNRDIVQEQFFGPGTRLTVL.

V usage is TRBV28 and J usage is TRBJ1-2, with a possible D match to TRBD1 (6 bases). Germline V lookup: CDR1 MDHEN, CDR2 SYDVKM. V dropped 9 bases and J dropped 8 bases, with 19 bases sitting between them. The CDR3 totals 13 residues. The CDR3 spells CASTLGPQGGYTF. The CDR3 DNA sequence: TGTGCCAGTACCTTGGGACCTCAGGGGGGCTACACCTTC.

The chain couples TRBV7-2 to TRBJ2-3; TRBD2 matches 9 bases. V trimming: 5 bases; J trimming: 0 bases; junction bases outside the gene matches: 9. This CDR3 comprises 17 residues. Germline assignment: CDR1 SGHTA and CDR2 FQGNSA. The CDR3 nucleotides are TGTGCCAGCAGCCCCCTTCGACTAGCGGATAGCACAGATACGCAGTATTTT. Translation: CASSPLRLADSTDTQYF.

The chain links TRBV7-2 to TRBJ2-7; D is unclear. Trimming took off 1 base at V and 1 base at J, with 14 bases between the two ends. This CDR3 is built from 16 residues. CDR1 and CDR2 from the germline V gene are SGHTA and FQGNSA. CDR3 coding DNA: TGTGCCAGCAGCTTAGATTCAAATGTAAATTCCTACGAGCAGTACTTC. It is translated as CASSLDSNVNSYEQYF.

This chain links TRBV9 with TRBJ2-4; 8 nucleotides match TRBD2. The tail of the sequence fits TRBJ2-7 better, so the J call may be wrong. Germline CDR1 and CDR2: SGDLS and YYNGEE. This CDR3 has 15 residues. In DNA, the CDR3 is TGTGCCAGCAGCGTAGGCGGGGGGCGAACCTACGAGCAGTACTTC. The encoded protein is CASSVGGGRTYEQYF.